The rows below give T cell receptor beta chains drawn from one sample of a study of B cell selection in AIRE deficiency. Clones were read by immunoSEQ multiplex PCR, and TCRdb kept only the in-frame ones, dropping some. The sample yields around 14,000 clones, 93% seen once. The sequenced material came from Tregs sorted from PBMCs. The receptor set was obtained from a human donor with AIRE deficiency. Each CDR3 is given with its conserved first and last residue. The D gene is left open where the match is weak. Clone size is given for some rows only: seen once, a few or many times, or a class if the clone is expanded.

D | size | J | V | DNA | CDR3
- | once | TRBJ2-5 | TRBV18 | TGTGCCAGCTCACCAGGACAGCAAGAGACCCAGTACTTC | CASSPGQQETQYF
TRBD1 | - | TRBJ2-6 | TRBV29-1 | TGCAGCGTCGGACAGGGTGTTACCAACGTCCTGACTTTC | CSVGQGVTNVLTF
- | - | TRBJ1-2 | TRBV5-1 | TGCGCCAGCAGCTTGGGTAGACAACAGCGTATCCACTATGGCTACACCTTC | CASSLGRQQRIHYGYTF
- | - | TRBJ1-1 | TRBV5-4 | TGTGCCAGCAGCGTCCAAAATGGTGGCCTTGAAGCTTTCTTT | CASSVQNGGLEAFF
TRBD2 | once | TRBJ2-2 | TRBV27 | TGTGCCAGCAGTTCCCCTAGCGGGAGGGCCGGGGAGCTGTTTTTT | CASSSPSGRAGELFF
TRBD1 | - | TRBJ2-7 | TRBV6-6 | TGTGCCAGCAGTCTTGGACAGGGGATCACCTACGAGCAGTACTTC | CASSLGQGITYEQYF
TRBD1 | - | TRBJ1-5 | TRBV19 | TGTGCCAGTAGTCCTGACAGGGGCCGGGGCAATCAGCCCCAGCATTTT | CASSPDRGRGNQPQHF
- | - | TRBJ1-1 | TRBV7-3 | TGTGCCAGCAGCTCCAGTAGCACTGAAGCTTTCTTT | CASSSSSTEAFF
- | once | TRBJ1-2 | TRBV21-1 | TGTGCCAGCAGCAAAGCCCCGGACGGCCAGGCAGGCTACACCTTC | CASSKAPDGQAGYTF
- | - | TRBJ1-5 | TRBV5-5 | TGTGCCAGCCAAGGACAGTTCAATCAGCCCCAGCATTTT | CASQGQFNQPQHF
- | - | TRBJ2-3 | TRBV5-8 | TGTGCCAGCAGCTTGCGCACAGATACGCAGTATTTT | CASSLRTDTQYF
- | - | TRBJ1-2 | TRBV9 | TGTGCCAGCAGCGGTTTTACAGATACTCTCTATGGCTACACCTTC | CASSGFTDTLYGYTF
- | - | TRBJ2-3 | TRBV2 | TGTGCCAGCAGTGTTGAGGGAGGCACAGATACGCAGTATTTT | CASSVEGGTDTQYF
TRBD1 | - | TRBJ1-1 | TRBV10-3 | TGTGCCATCAGTGATAGGGACAGGGTGGGGACTGAAGCTTTCTTT | CAISDRDRVGTEAFF
TRBD1 | once | TRBJ2-2 | TRBV5-1 | TGCGCCAGCAGCTTGGCACAGGGGGCTTTGAGCGGGGAGCTGTTTTTT | CASSLAQGALSGELFF
TRBD2 | - | TRBJ2-2 | TRBV11-3 | TGTGCCAGCAGCTTCGGCGGGGGAAACACCGGGGAGCTGTTTTTT | CASSFGGGNTGELFF
- | - | TRBJ1-2 | TRBV4-3 | TGCGCCAGCAGCCAAGTTGGCGGGGACCTCTATGGCTACACCTTC | CASSQVGGDLYGYTF
- | - | TRBJ2-7 | TRBV12-2 | TGTGCAAGCCTCCCGCGACACGGGGGCCCCTACGAGCAGTACTTC | CASLPRHGGPYEQYF
TRBD1 | - | TRBJ2-2 | TRBV28 | TGTGCCAGCAGTGGGGACAGGGGGCTAAGGGAGCTGTTTTTT | CASSGDRGLRELFF
TRBD2 | - | TRBJ2-7 | TRBV18 | TGTGCCAGCTCACCACCGGCGCGGGAGCTATACGAGCAGTACTTC | CASSPPARELYEQYF
- | - | TRBJ2-7 | TRBV7-8 | TGTGCCAGCAGCTCTTACTACGAGCAGTACTTC | CASSSYYEQYF
- | - | TRBJ1-6 | TRBV14 | TGTGCCAGCAGCCAAGTGCGGGGCTTTAATAATTCACCCCTCCACTTT | CASSQVRGFNNSPLHF
TRBD1 | - | TRBJ1-2 | TRBV27 | TGTGCCAGCAGTTTATCGGGACAGGGGGTTGTAGGCTACACCTTC | CASSLSGQGVVGYTF
TRBD1 | - | TRBJ2-1 | TRBV28 | TGTGCCAGCAGTCCCGGGGACAGAGGGTACAATGAGCAGTTCTTC | CASSPGDRGYNEQFF
- | - | TRBJ2-7 | TRBV4-2 | TGTGCCAGCAGCCAAGACCTGGGACCAGACTACGAGCAGTACTTC | CASSQDLGPDYEQYF
TRBD2 | - | TRBJ2-7 | TRBV6-6 | TGTGCCAGCAGTTTGGTCGGGGGGTATTCCTACGAGCAGTACTTC | CASSLVGGYSYEQYF
- | few | TRBJ2-2 | TRBV28 | TGTGCCAGCAGTTGGGGGGAGGCAAGGACCGGGGAGCTGTTTTTT | CASSWGEARTGELFF
- | - | TRBJ1-5 | TRBV19 | TGTGCCAGTACCAATAGGGCAGGGGATCAGCCCCAGCATTTT | CASTNRAGDQPQHF
TRBD2 | - | TRBJ2-1 | TRBV7-2 | TGTGCCAGCAGCTTTGATAGCGGGAGCCACCAGTTCTTC | CASSFDSGSHQFF
TRBD2 | - | TRBJ2-3 | TRBV4-2 | TGTGCCAGCAGCCAAGCCGGGACTAGCGGAGTTGAAACGCAGTATTTT | CASSQAGTSGVETQYF
- | - | TRBJ2-1 | TRBV6-6 | TGTGCCAGCAGTAACTACGGCCCTTACAATGAGCAGTTCTTC | CASSNYGPYNEQFF
TRBD1 | - | TRBJ1-5 | TRBV6-1 | TGTGCCAGCAGTTCCCGGACAGGGCATCAGCCCCAGCATTTT | CASSSRTGHQPQHF
- | - | TRBJ2-7 | TRBV27 | TGTGCCAGCAGCTACCTAACAGGGTCCGAGCAGTACTTC | CASSYLTGSEQYF
- | once | TRBJ1-2 | TRBV9 | TGTGCCAGCAGCGTAGTACCGACGTCCCTAGGCGACTATGGCTACACCTTC | CASSVVPTSLGDYGYTF
- | - | TRBJ2-5 | TRBV20-1 | TGCAGTGCCCCTCGGGAGACCCAGTACTTC | CSAPRETQYF
- | - | TRBJ2-1 | TRBV11-3 | TGTGCCAGCAGCTTAGGGGGTCTGGAGAATGAGCAGTTCTTC | CASSLGGLENEQFF
- | once | TRBJ1-2 | TRBV5-1 | TGCGCCAGCAGTCCCCGACAGCAACATAACTATGGCTACACCTTC | CASSPRQQHNYGYTF
- | - | TRBJ1-5 | TRBV6-5 | TGTGCCAGCAGTTCGTTCCCGCCTTATAGCAATCAGCCCCAGCATTTT | CASSSFPPYSNQPQHF
- | - | TRBJ1-4 | TRBV7-8 | TGTGCCAGCAGCTTAGTCCTAGGGGGGGCTAATGAAAAACTGTTTTTT | CASSLVLGGANEKLFF
TRBD2 | - | TRBJ2-1 | TRBV6-5 | TGTGCCAGCACCCCACTAGCGGGAGCGGTCAATGAGCAGTTCTTC | CASTPLAGAVNEQFF
- | - | TRBJ1-4 | TRBV6-1 | TGTGCCAGCAGTCCCGGACCGGGGATGAATGAAAAACTGTTTTTT | CASSPGPGMNEKLFF
TRBD1 | - | TRBJ2-3 | TRBV11-2 | TGTGCCAGCAGCTCCCGGACAGGGACCACAGATACGCAGTATTTT | CASSSRTGTTDTQYF
- | - | TRBJ1-1 | TRBV7-2 | TGTGCCAGCAGCCTAATAGGGATTCCCCCTACTGAAGCTTTCTTT | CASSLIGIPPTEAFF
TRBD1 | once | TRBJ2-2 | TRBV7-3 | TGTGCCAGCAGCTTCTCCGGGACAGACACCGGGGAGCTGTTTTTT | CASSFSGTDTGELFF
TRBD1 | - | TRBJ1-2 | TRBV30 | TGTGCCTGGTATACCGAGACAGGGGGTGGCTACACCTTC | CAWYTETGGGYTF
- | once | TRBJ2-5 | TRBV10-3 | TGTGCCATCAGTGTCGGGGGGCATTACCAAGAGACCCAGTACTTC | CAISVGGHYQETQYF
TRBD2 | - | TRBJ2-7 | TRBV7-6 | TGTGCCAGCAGCTTATCGGCTAGCGGGAGCGTAAAGCAGTACTTC | CASSLSASGSVKQYF
TRBD2 | - | TRBJ2-7 | TRBV7-3 | TGTGCCAGCAGCCCACTAGCGGGAGGGTCCGGCGAGCAGTACTTC | CASSPLAGGSGEQYF
- | - | TRBJ2-3 | TRBV5-4 | TGTGCCAGCAGCCTAGGGCCAACTAGCACAGATACGCAGTATTTT | CASSLGPTSTDTQYF
- | once | TRBJ2-7 | TRBV10-3 | TGTGCCATCGGGAGGGACAGGACTTACGAGCAGTACTTC | CAIGRDRTYEQYF
- | - | TRBJ1-2 | TRBV4-2 | TGTGCCAGCAGCCAAGAGGACAGAAACTATGGCTACACCTTC | CASSQEDRNYGYTF
TRBD1 | - | TRBJ1-3 | TRBV5-5 | TGTGCCAGCAGCTTCGGACAGGGACCAACGGTTACTGGAAACACCATATATTTT | CASSFGQGPTVTGNTIYF